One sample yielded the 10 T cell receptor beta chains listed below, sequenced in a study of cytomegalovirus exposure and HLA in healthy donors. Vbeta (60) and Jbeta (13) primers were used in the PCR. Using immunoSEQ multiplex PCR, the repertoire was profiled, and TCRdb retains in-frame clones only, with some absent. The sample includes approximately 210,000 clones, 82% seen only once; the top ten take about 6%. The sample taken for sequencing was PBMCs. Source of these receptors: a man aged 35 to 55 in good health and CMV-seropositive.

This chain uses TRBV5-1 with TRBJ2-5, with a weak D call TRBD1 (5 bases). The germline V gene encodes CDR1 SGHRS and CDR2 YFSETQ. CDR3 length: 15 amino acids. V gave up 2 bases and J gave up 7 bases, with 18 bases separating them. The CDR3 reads CASSFLQGSSVTQYF. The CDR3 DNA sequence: TGCGCCAGCAGCTTTTTGCAGGGCTCCTCTGTGACCCAGTACTTC.

The CDR3 reads CASSLDFRWNRAEAFF. DNA of the CDR3: TGTGCCAGCAGCTTAGATTTCAGGTGGAACAGGGCTGAAGCTTTCTTT. V and J are TRBV11-2 and TRBJ1-1; TRBD1 is a possible D gene (6 bases). Trimming pared 0 bases from V and 6 bases from J, leaving 17 bases between. This CDR3 comprises 16 residues. Germline CDR1 SGHAT, CDR2 FQNNGV.

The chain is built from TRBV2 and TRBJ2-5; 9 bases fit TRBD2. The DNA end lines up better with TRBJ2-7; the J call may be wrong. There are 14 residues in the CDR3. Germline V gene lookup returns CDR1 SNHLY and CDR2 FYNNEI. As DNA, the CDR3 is TGTGCCAGCAGTGTGGGACTAGCAGTCTACGAGCAGTACTTC. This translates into CASSVGLAVYEQYF.

The CDR3 sequence: CASSLPLQGSEKLFF. In DNA form, the CDR3 reads TGTGCCAGCAGCCTACCCCTACAGGGAAGTGAAAAACTGTTTTTT. The gene calls are TRBV7-9 and TRBJ1-4; perhaps TRBD1 as D (6 bases). Trimming shortened V by 5 bases and J by 7 bases, and 17 bases separated the two germline ends. This CDR3 comprises 15 residues. In germline, CDR1 is SEHNR, CDR2 FQNEAQ (reference sequence).

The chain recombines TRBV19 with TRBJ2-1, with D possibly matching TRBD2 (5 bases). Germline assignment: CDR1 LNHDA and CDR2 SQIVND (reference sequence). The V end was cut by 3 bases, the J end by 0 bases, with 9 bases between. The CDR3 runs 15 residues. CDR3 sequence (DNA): TGTGCCAGTAGTATGAGCGGTAGCTCCTACAATGAGCAGTTCTTC. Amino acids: CASSMSGSSYNEQFF.

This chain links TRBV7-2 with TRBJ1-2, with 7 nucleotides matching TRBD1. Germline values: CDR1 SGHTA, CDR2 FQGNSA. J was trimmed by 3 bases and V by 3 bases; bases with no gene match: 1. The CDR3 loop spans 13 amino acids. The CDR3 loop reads CASSFQGDYGYTF. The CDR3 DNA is TGTGCCAGCAGCTTCCAGGGGGACTATGGCTACACCTTC.

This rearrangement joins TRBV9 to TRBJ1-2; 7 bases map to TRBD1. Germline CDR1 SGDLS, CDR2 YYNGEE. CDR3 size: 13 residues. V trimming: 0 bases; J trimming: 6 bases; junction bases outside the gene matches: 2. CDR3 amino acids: CASSVVGQDGYTF. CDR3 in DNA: TGTGCCAGCAGCGTAGTTGGACAGGATGGCTACACCTTC.

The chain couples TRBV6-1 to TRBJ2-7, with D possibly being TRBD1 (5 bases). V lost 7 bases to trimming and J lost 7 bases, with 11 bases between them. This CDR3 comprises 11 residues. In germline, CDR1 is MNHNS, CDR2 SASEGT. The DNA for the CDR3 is TGTGCCAGCACCTTTGGGGCTGAGCAGTACGTC. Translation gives CASTFGAEQYV.

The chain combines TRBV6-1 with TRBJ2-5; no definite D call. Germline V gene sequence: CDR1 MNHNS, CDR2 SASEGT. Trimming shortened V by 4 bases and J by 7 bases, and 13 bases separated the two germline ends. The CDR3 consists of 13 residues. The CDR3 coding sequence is TGTGCCAGCAGTGGCTCAGGAATGGGGACCCAGTACTTC. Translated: CASSGSGMGTQYF.

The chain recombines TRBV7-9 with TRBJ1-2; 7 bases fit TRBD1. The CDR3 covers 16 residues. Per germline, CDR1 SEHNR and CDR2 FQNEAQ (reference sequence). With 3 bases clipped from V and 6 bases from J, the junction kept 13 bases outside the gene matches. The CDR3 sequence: CASSFPREGAADGYTF. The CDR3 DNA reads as TGTGCCAGCAGCTTCCCCCGGGAGGGGGCAGCGGATGGCTACACCTTC.